A single sample is the source of the 4 T cell receptor beta chains below, sequenced in a study of T cell changes during pregnancy in multiple sclerosis. Profiled with immunoSEQ multiplex PCR; TCRdb holds only in-frame clones, not every one. The table shows about 92,000 clones, with more than 85% occurring only once. This material consisted of peripheral blood, taken in the first trimester of pregnancy. The origin of the receptors is a female donor with multiple sclerosis, enrolled in a pregnancy study.

J is TRBJ2-7 and V is TRBV19; D remains ambiguous. Germline V gene data show CDR1 as LNHDA and CDR2 as SQIVND (reference sequence). Deletions cut 3 bases from V and 0 bases from J, with 12 bases between. This CDR3 region has 15 residues. CDR3 loop: CASSIGGESSYEQYF. CDR3 nucleotides: TGTGCCAGTAGTATTGGCGGTGAGAGCTCCTACGAGCAGTACTTC.

The chain combines TRBV7-9 with TRBJ1-2; D remains unclear. The CDR3 has 10 residues. The ends were cut back, 6 bases at V and 8 bases at J, with 7 bases in the middle. Germline values: CDR1 SEHNR, CDR2 FQNEAQ (reference sequence). This chain's CDR3 is CASSGQGYTF. CDR3 coding DNA: TGTGCCAGCAGTGGCCAAGGCTACACCTTC.

J is TRBJ2-7 and V is TRBV6-6; TRBD2 matches at 9 bases. With 6 bases clipped from V and 0 bases from J, the junction kept 6 bases outside the gene matches. From germline, CDR1 is MNHNY and CDR2 SVGAGI (reference sequence). CDR3 length equals 15 residues. The DNA for the CDR3 is TGTGCCAGCAGGCTTAGCGGGGGAATCTCCTACGAGCAGTACTTC. Translated, it gives CASRLSGGISYEQYF.

This clone occurred once. This chain connects TRBV27 to TRBJ2-7; 8 nucleotides agree with TRBD1. CDR1 and CDR2 (germline): MNHEY, SMNVEV (reference sequence). The CDR3 consists of 17 residues. The V segment lost 3 bases and the J segment 1 base; nucleotides outside the gene matches: 11. The CDR3 loop is CASSFSFDRGGSYEQYF. DNA for the CDR3: TGTGCCAGCAGTTTCTCATTCGACAGGGGCGGGTCCTACGAGCAGTACTTC.